This is a list of T cell receptor beta chains from one sample in a study of CD8+ T cells in alopecia areata. Data came from immunoSEQ multiplex PCR; TCRdb stores just in-frame clones and leaves some out. The sample consists of around 180,000 clones, roughly 60% of them appearing once. The material sequenced was CD4+ T cells sorted from blood, taken at week 24, from a patient treated with tofacitinib. These receptor sequences come from a human donor with alopecia areata. Both conserved end residues are part of each CDR3.

TRBV25-1	TRBJ1-4	CASSVPGQLNEKLFF
TRBV7-7	TRBJ2-1	CASSLGAGGNSYNEQFF
TRBV20-1	TRBJ1-1	CSDKPGPEAFF
TRBV29-1	TRBJ2-5	CSVESQQETQYF
TRBV7-2	TRBJ1-2	CASSLDSTGVGYTF
TRBV29-1	TRBJ2-5	CSVDFETQYF
TRBV5-6	TRBJ1-2	CASSFTGGNGYTF
TRBV6-1	TRBJ1-2	CASSEPGQGAAGYTF
TRBV18	TRBJ2-7	CASSSGTDLYEQYF
TRBV30	TRBJ1-2	CAWSVVDGGYTF
TRBV11-2	TRBJ2-7	CASSPGGAVAYEQYF
TRBV29-1	TRBJ2-7	CSVVGQGFPYEQYF
TRBV18	TRBJ2-5	CASSPKAGETQYF
TRBV30	TRBJ1-3	CAWSRPGNAGNTIYF
TRBV6-6	TRBJ2-3	CASSRGLAGGTDTQYF
TRBV29-1	TRBJ2-7	CSVHTRGHSSYEQYF
TRBV29-1	TRBJ1-2	CSVQGEWDYGYTF
TRBV30	TRBJ2-1	CAWATQGDEQFF
TRBV30	TRBJ2-5	CAWSVVRTSGGIYETQYF
TRBV7-3	TRBJ2-3	CASSLPGTDTQYF
TRBV6-1	TRBJ1-2	CASSGRDGYTF
TRBV29-1	TRBJ2-3	CSVEEVAASTDTQYF
TRBV29-1	TRBJ2-7	CSVEDGEDEQYF
TRBV5-1	TRBJ2-3	CASSLRTDTQYF
TRBV15	TRBJ2-1	CATSRDFGQGADEQFF
TRBV7-8	TRBJ2-3	CASSLEQGAVNTQYF
TRBV23-1	TRBJ1-2	CASTRYKVRGNYGYTF
TRBV7-9	TRBJ1-1	CASSVTGLNTEAFF
TRBV7-2	TRBJ2-5	CASRRGQGGETQYF
TRBV15	TRBJ2-1	CATSREGKQFF
TRBV25-1	TRBJ1-2	CASSPTNNYGYTF
TRBV19	TRBJ1-1	CASSIPYPTDKNTEAFF
TRBV4-3	TRBJ1-6	CASSQDSQYNSPLHF
TRBV2	TRBJ1-5	CASRRTDHSNQPQHF
TRBV7-9	TRBJ1-1	CASSWGTGGNTEAFF
TRBV29-1	TRBJ2-6	CSVSGQGWSGANVLTF
TRBV7-2	TRBJ2-7	CASSLVGTSGGDEQYF
TRBV7-8	TRBJ2-5	CASRPITASKETQYF
TRBV30	TRBJ1-1	CAWSVRGQGGTEAFF